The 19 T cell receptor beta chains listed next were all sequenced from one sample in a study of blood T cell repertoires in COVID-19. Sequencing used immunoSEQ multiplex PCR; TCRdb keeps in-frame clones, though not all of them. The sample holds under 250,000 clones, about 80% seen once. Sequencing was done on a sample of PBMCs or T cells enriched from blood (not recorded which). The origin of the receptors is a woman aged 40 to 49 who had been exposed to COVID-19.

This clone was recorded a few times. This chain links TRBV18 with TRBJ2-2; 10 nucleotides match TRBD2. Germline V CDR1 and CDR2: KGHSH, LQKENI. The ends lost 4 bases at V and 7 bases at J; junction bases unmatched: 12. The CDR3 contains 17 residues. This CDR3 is CASSLSTSGSPGGELFF. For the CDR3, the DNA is TGTGCCAGCTCACTCTCGACTAGCGGGTCACCAGGCGGGGAGCTGTTTTTT.

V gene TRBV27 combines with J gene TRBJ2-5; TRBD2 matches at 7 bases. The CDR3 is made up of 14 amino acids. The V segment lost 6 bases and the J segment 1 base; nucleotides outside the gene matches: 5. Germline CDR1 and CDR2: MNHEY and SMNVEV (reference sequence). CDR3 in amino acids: CASRRGGGQETQYF. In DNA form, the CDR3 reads TGTGCCAGCAGACGGGGCGGGGGCCAAGAGACCCAGTACTTC.

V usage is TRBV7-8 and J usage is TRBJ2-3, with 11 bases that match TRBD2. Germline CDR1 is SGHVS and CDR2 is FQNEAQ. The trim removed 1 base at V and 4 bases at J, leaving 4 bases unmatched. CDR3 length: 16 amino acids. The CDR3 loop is CASSLGGSGGADTQYF. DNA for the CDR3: TGTGCCAGCAGCTTAGGCGGTAGCGGGGGGGCAGATACGCAGTATTTT.

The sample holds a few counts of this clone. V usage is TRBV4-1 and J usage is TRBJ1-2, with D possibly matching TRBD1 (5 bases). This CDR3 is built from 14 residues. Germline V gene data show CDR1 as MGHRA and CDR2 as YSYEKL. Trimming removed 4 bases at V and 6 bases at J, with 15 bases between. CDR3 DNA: TGCGCCAGCAGCCTAAGCGGGGGTCAGAATGGCTACACCTTC. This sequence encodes CASSLSGGQNGYTF.

The CDR3 sequence is CASSAGQGSFGNQPQHF. DNA of the CDR3: TGTGCCAGCAGCGCGGGACAGGGGAGTTTCGGCAATCAGCCCCAGCATTTT. V is TRBV2 and J is TRBJ1-5, with 10 bases that match TRBD1. From germline, CDR1 is SNHLY and CDR2 FYNNEI. Trimming cost V 6 bases and J 2 bases; bases outside gene matches: 10. This CDR3 is built from 17 residues.

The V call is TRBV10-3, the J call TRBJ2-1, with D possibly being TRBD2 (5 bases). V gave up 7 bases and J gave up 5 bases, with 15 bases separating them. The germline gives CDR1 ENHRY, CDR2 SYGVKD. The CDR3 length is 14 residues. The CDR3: CAINSPASNNEQFF. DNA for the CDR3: TGTGCCATCAATTCGCCGGCTAGCAACAATGAGCAGTTCTTC.

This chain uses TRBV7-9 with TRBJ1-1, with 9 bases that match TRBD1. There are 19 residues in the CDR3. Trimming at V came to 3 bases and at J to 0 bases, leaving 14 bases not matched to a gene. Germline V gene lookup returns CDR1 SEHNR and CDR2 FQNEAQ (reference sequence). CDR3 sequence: CASSFANRGQGSVNTEAFF. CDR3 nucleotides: TGTGCCAGCAGCTTTGCCAATCGGGGACAGGGTAGCGTGAACACTGAAGCTTTCTTT.

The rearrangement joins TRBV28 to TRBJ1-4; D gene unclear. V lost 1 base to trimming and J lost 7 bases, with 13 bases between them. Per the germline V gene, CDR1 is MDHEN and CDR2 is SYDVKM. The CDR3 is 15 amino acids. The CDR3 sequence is CASSLLRGSGEKLFF. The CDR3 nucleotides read TGTGCCAGCAGTTTATTACGCGGTTCGGGTGAAAAACTGTTTTTT.

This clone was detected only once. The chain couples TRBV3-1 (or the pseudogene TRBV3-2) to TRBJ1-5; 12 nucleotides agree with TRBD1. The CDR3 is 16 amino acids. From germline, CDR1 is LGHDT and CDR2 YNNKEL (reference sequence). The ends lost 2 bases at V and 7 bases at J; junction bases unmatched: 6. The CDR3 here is CASSQTGTGGRQPQHF. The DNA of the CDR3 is TGTGCCAGCAGCCAAACCGGGACAGGGGGCAGGCAGCCCCAGCATTTT.

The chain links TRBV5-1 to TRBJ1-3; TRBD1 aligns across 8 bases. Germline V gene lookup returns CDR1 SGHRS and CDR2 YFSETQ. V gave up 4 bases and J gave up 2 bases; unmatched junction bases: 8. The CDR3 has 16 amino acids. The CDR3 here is CASSEGQGGPGNTIYF. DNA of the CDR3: TGCGCCAGCAGCGAAGGACAGGGAGGGCCTGGAAACACCATATATTTT.

The CDR3 region is CASSSQGATEAFF. The DNA for the CDR3 is TGTGCCAGCAGCTCCCAGGGTGCAACTGAAGCTTTCTTT. The chain has TRBV11-1 and TRBJ1-1; tentatively, D is TRBD1 (5 bases). Between the trimmed V and J ends, which lost 4 bases and 5 bases, there was a span of 11 bases. CDR3 length: 13 amino acids. Per germline, CDR1 SGHAT and CDR2 FQDESV (reference sequence).

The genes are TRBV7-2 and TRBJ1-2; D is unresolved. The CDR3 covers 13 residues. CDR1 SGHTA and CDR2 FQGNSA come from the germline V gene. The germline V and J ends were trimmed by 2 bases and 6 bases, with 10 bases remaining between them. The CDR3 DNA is TGTGCCAGCAGCTTACGAATTCGGGATGGCTACACCTTC. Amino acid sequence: CASSLRIRDGYTF.

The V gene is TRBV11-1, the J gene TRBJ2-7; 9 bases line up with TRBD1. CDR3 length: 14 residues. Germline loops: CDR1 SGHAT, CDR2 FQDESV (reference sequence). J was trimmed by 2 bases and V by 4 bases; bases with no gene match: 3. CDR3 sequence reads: CASSSYRGPYEQYF. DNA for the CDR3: TGTGCCAGCAGCTCCTACAGGGGGCCCTACGAGCAGTACTTC.

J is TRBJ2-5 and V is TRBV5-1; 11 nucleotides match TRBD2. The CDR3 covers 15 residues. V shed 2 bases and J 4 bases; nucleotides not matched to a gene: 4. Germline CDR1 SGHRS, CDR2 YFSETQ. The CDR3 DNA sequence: TGCGCCAGCAGCTTCCTTAGCGGGGGGGGAGAGACCCAGTACTTC. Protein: CASSFLSGGGETQYF.

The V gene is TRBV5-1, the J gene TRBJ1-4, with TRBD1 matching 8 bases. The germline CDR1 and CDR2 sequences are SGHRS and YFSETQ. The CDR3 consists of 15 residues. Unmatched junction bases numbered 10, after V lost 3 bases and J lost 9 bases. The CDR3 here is CASSSSGTGRQKLFF. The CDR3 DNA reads TGCGCCAGCAGCTCCTCCGGGACAGGCCGGCAAAAACTGTTTTTT.

CDR3 DNA sequence: TGTGCCAGCAGCGTCCTTGGGACAAGTAATGAAAAACTGTTTTTT. Encoded protein: CASSVLGTSNEKLFF. The chain couples TRBV11-2 to TRBJ1-4; D is possibly TRBD1 (6 bases). The CDR3 runs 15 residues. Trimming shortened V by 5 bases and J by 4 bases, and 14 bases separated the two germline ends. CDR1 and CDR2 (germline): SGHAT, FQNNGV.

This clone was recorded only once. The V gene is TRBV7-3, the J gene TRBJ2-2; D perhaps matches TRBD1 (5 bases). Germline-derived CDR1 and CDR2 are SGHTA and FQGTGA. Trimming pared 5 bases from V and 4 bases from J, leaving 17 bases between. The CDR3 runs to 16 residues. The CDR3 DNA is TGTGCCAGCAGCCAGGGCCTTCGGGTTGGCACCGGGGAGCTGTTTTTT. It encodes CASSQGLRVGTGELFF.

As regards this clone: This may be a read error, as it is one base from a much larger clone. The CDR3 nucleotides read TGCGCCAGCAGCTTGGGCGGGGCGTCGAACACTGAAGTTTTCTTT. This translates into CASSLGGASNTEVFF. The chain links TRBV5-1 to TRBJ1-1; a weak D match, TRBD1 (5 bases). Per germline, CDR1 SGHRS and CDR2 YFSETQ. There are 15 residues in the CDR3.

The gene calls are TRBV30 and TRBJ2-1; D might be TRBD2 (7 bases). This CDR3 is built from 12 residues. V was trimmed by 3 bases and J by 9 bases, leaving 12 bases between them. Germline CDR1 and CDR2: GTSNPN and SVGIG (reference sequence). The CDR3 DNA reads TGTGCCTGGAGCCAAGGGGGGGGTGAGCAGTTCTTC. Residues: CAWSQGGGEQFF.